This T cell receptor beta chain was sequenced during a study of CD8+ T cells in alopecia areata. Study as a whole: Oral tofacitinib (5 to 10 mg twice daily) was administered to treated patients. Patients in the study were on tofacitinib for 6 to 18 months, then off it for 6 months.

Reverse transcription of extracted RNA yielded cDNA, which provided the sequencing template. Clones were read by immunoSEQ multiplex PCR, and TCRdb kept only the in-frame ones, dropping some. This sample has over 250,000 clones, with 60% found just once. Treatment of the sample: oral pan-JAK inhibitor, 5-10 mg twice daily. It was from PBMCs that CD4+ and CD8+ T cells were sorted. Whole-study results and caveats: Sequence data from scalp samples additionally include resident alphabeta T cells of normal skin.

Trimming removed 0 bases at V and 2 bases at J, with 11 bases between. CDR3 length: 16 residues. CDR1 and CDR2 from the germline V gene are LGHNA and YSLEER. Remarks on this clone: Antigen: not known.

Source: CD4+ T cells sorted from blood, taken at approximately week 51, from a patient treated with tofacitinib. The chain employs TRBV4-3 and TRBJ2-4; D gene ambiguous. This clonotype was obtained from a human donor with alopecia areata. The CDR3 sequence is CASSQDRVGSKNIQYF. Here the CDR3 DNA reads TGCGCCAGCAGCCAAGATCGGGTAGGGTCCAAAAACATTCAGTACTTC.